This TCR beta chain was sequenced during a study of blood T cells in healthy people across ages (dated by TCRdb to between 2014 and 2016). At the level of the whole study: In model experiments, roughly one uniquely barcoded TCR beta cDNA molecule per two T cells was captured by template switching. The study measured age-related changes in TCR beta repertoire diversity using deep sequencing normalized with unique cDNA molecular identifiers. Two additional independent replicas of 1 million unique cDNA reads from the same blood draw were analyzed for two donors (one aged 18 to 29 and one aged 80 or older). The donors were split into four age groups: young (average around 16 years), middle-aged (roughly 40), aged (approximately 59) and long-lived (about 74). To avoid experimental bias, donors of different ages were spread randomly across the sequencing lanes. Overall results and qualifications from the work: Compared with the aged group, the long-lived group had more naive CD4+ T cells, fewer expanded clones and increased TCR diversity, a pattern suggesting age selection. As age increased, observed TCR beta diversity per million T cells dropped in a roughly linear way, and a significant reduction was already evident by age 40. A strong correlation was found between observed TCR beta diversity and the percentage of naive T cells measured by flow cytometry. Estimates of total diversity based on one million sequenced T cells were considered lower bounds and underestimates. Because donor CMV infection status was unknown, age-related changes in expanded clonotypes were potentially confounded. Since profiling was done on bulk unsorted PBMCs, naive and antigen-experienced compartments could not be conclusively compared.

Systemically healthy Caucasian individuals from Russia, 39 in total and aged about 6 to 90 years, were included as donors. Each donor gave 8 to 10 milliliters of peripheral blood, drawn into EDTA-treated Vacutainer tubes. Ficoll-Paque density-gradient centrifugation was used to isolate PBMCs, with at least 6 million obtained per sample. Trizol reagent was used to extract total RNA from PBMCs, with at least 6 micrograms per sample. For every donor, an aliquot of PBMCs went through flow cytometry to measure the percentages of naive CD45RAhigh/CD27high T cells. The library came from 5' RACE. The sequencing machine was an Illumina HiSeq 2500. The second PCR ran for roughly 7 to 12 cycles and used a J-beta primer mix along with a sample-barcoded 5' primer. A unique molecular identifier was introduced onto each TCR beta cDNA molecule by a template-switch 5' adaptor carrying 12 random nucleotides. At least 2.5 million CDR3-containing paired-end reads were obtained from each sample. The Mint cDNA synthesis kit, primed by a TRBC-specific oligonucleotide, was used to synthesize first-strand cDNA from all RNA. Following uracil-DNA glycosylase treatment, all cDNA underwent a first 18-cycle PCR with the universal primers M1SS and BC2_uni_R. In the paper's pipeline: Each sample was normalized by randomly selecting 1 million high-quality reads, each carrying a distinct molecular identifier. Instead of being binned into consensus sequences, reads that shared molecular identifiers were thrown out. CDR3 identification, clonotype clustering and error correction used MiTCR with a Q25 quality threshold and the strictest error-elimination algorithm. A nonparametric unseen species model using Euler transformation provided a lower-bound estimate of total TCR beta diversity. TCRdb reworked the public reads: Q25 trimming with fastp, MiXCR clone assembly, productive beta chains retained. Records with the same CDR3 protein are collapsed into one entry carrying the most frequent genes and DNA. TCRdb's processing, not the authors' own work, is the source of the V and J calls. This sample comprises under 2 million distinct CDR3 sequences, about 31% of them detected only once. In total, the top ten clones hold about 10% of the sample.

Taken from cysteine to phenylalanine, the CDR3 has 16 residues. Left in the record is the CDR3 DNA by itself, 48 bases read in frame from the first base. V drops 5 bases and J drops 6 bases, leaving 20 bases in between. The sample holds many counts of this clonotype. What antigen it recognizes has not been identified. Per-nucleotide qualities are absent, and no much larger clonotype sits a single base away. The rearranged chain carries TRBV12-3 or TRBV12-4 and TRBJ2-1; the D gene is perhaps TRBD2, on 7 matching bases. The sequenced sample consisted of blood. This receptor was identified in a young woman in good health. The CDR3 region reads CASSRKGGLGGNEQFF. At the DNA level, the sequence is TGTGCCAGCAGTCGAAAGGGGGGGCTCGGTGGCAATGAGCAGTTCTTC.